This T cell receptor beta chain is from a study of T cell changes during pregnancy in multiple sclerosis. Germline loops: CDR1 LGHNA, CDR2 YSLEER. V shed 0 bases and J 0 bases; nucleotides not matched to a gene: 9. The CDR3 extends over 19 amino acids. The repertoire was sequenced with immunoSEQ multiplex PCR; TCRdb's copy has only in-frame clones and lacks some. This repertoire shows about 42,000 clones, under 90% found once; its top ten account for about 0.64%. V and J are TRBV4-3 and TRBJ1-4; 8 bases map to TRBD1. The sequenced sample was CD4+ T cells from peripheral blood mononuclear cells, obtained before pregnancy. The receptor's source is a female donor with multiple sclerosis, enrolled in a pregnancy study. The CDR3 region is CASSQDYGQGAATNEKLFF. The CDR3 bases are TGCGCCAGCAGCCAAGACTACGGGCAGGGGGCCGCAACTAATGAAAAACTGTTTTTT.